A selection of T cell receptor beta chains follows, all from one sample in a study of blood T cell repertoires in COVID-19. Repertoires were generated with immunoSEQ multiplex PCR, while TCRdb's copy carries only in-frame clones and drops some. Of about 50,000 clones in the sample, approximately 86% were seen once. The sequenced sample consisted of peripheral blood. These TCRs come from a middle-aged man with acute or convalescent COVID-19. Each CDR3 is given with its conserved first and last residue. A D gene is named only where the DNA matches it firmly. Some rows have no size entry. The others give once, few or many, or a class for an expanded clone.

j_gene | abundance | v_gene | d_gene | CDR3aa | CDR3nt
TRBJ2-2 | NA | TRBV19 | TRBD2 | CASSQRGVSGELFF | TGTGCCAGTAGTCAGCGGGGGGTAAGCGGGGAGCTGTTTTTT
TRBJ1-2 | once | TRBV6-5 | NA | CASAQGNYGYTF | TGTGCCAGTGCACAGGGAAACTATGGCTACACCTTC
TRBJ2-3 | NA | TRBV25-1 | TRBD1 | CASQGDRGTDTQYF | TGTGCCTCCCAGGGGGACAGGGGCACAGATACGCAGTATTTT
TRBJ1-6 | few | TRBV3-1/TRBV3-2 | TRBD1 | CASSPTTTGEVFGSPLHF | TGTGCCAGCAGCCCTACGACGACAGGGGAGGTGTTCGGCTCACCCCTCCACTTT
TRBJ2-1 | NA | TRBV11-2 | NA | CASTNRQVHEQFF | TGTGCCAGCACAAACCGACAGGTCCATGAGCAGTTCTTC
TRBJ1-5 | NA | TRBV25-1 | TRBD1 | CASRDRDNQPQHF | TGTGCCAGCAGGGACAGGGACAATCAGCCCCAGCATTTT
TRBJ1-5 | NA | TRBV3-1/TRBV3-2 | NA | CASSQGGLSNQPQHF | TGTGCCAGCAGCCAAGGAGGGCTTAGCAATCAGCCCCAGCATTTT
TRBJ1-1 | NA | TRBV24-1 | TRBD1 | CATSDRTGLRSFF | TGTGCCACCAGTGACCGGACAGGCCTCAGGTCTTTCTTT
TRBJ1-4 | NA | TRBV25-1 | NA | CASSEGGPTNEKLFF | TGTGCCAGCAGTGAAGGTGGGCCGACTAATGAAAAACTGTTTTTT
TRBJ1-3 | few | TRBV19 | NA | CASTPDRDIAIYF | TGTGCCAGTACTCCGGACCGGGACATTGCCATATATTTT
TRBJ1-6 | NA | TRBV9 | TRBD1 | CASSRDRGVNSPLHF | TGTGCCAGCAGCCGGGACAGGGGAGTGAATTCACCCCTCCACTTT
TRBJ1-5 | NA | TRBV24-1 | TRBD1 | CATSDAGTGVHQPQHF | TGTGCCACCAGTGATGCCGGGACAGGGGTGCATCAGCCCCAGCATTTT
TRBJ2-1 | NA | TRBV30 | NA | CAWRGKTSKDNEQFF | TGTGCCTGGAGAGGGAAAACTAGTAAGGACAATGAGCAGTTCTTC
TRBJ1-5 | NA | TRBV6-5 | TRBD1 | CASSVLQGQPQHF | TGTGCCAGCAGCGTACTACAGGGGCAGCCCCAGCATTTT
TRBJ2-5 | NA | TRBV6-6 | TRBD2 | CASSNAGGQETQYF | TGTGCCAGCAGTAACGCGGGGGGACAAGAGACCCAGTACTTC
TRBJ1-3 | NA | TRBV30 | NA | CAWSVHSSGNTIYF | TGTGCCTGGAGTGTGCACAGCTCTGGAAACACCATATATTTT
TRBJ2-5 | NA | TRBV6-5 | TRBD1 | CASSWGQGFRETQYF | TGTGCCAGCAGTTGGGGACAGGGGTTCAGGGAGACCCAGTACTTC
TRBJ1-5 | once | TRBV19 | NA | CASSIDRSNQPQHF | TGTGCCAGTAGTATAGACCGGAGCAATCAGCCCCAGCATTTT
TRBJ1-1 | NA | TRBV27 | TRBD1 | CASSLQGVRTEAFF | TGTGCCAGCAGTTTACAGGGGGTAAGGACTGAAGCTTTCTTT